The 29 T cell receptor beta chains below all came from one sample that was sequenced in a study of blood T cell repertoires in COVID-19. Assay: immunoSEQ multiplex PCR; the TCRdb copy retains only in-frame clones and omits some. Of some 72,000 clones in the sample, 75% to 90% were seen once. Material for sequencing was peripheral blood. The receptor source for this set is a man aged 55 to 70 with acute or convalescent COVID-19.

This clone has more than one count but fewer than ten. V is TRBV27 and J is TRBJ1-1; D is possibly TRBD1 (6 bases). CDR3 size: 14 residues. Looked up from germline, CDR1 is MNHEY and CDR2 is SMNVEV (reference sequence). V lost 3 bases and J 5 bases, leaving 13 bases between the germline ends. CDR3 in amino acids: CASSFRDTGTEAFF. For the CDR3, the DNA is TGTGCCAGCAGTTTCCGGGACACGGGAACTGAAGCTTTCTTT.

This rearrangement joins TRBV24-1 to TRBJ2-3; D uncertain. The V end lost 6 bases, the J end lost 5 bases, and 17 bases lay between the germline ends. The germline gives CDR1 KGHDR, CDR2 SFDVKD. The CDR3 covers 15 residues. In DNA form, the CDR3 reads TGTGCCACCAGTCCCCGTGGTTCGGGTTTAGATACGCAGTATTTT. This encodes CATSPRGSGLDTQYF.

This clone was seen more than once but under ten times. The rearrangement uses TRBV4-2 and TRBJ1-1; the D gene is possibly TRBD1 (5 bases). The V gene's germline CDR1 is LGHNA and CDR2 YNFKEQ. The ends were cut back, 0 bases at V and 7 bases at J, with 9 bases in the middle. This CDR3 has 13 residues. CDR3 nucleotide sequence: TGTGCCAGCAGCCAAGAACAGGCACGTGAAGCTTTCTTT. Translation: CASSQEQAREAFF.

A remark on this clone: Relative to the germline gene, one junction end is altered; a read error may explain this. V usage is TRBV7-9 and J usage is TRBJ2-7; 7 positions agree with TRBD1. Germline assignment: CDR1 SEHNR and CDR2 FQNEAQ (reference sequence). The CDR3 sequence is 11 residues long. CDR3 in amino acids: CASSLGDRVSF. The CDR3 DNA is TGTGCCAGCAGCTTAGGAGACAGGGTCTCCTTC.

The V gene is TRBV7-3, the J gene TRBJ1-1; D uncertain. The CDR3 is 15 amino acids. Germline CDR1 SGHTA, CDR2 FQGTGA. V shed 5 bases and J shed 6 bases, with 19 bases lying between them. The DNA of the CDR3 is TGTGCCAGCAGCCCACGAGGCGGACCGAGGGCTGAAGCTTTCTTT. It yields the protein CASSPRGGPRAEAFF.

This clone was counted between two and nine times. The chain combines TRBV4-2 with TRBJ1-2, with D perhaps matching TRBD1 (5 bases). The CDR3 has 16 amino acids. CDR1 is LGHNA and CDR2 is YNFKEQ in the germline V gene. V shed 0 bases and J shed 7 bases, with 18 bases lying between them. This CDR3 is CASSQDHDSDLRGYTF. The CDR3 coding sequence is TGTGCCAGCAGCCAAGATCACGACAGCGATCTTCGTGGCTACACCTTC.

V gene TRBV20-1 combines with J gene TRBJ2-3; D is perhaps TRBD2 (6 bases). Germline assignment: CDR1 DFQATT and CDR2 SNEGSKA (reference sequence). The CDR3 is made up of 11 amino acids. V dropped 7 bases and J dropped 9 bases, with 14 bases sitting between them. For the CDR3, the DNA is TGCAGTGGGGAGGTTAAGGACACGCAGTATTTT. Protein: CSGEVKDTQYF.

This sequence joins TRBV7-7 and TRBJ1-1; possible D gene TRBD1, 5 bases. The CDR3 runs to 14 residues. V lost 5 bases to trimming and J lost 1 base, with 11 bases between them. Germline V gene sequence: CDR1 SSHAT, CDR2 FNYEAQ (reference sequence). This CDR3 is CASSLGPSNTEAFF. CDR3 DNA sequence: TGTGCCAGCAGCCTGGGGCCATCGAACACTGAAGCTTTCTTT.

The V and J genes are TRBV4-1 and TRBJ2-7; 9 nucleotides align to TRBD1. Looked up from germline, CDR1 is MGHRA and CDR2 is YSYEKL. The V gene end was trimmed by 0 bases and the J gene end by 6 bases; junction bases not matched to a gene: 12. The length of the CDR3 is 17 residues. The CDR3 sequence is CASSQEGGGQGSGEQYF. The DNA of the CDR3 is TGCGCCAGCAGCCAAGAAGGGGGGGGACAGGGAAGCGGCGAGCAGTACTTC.

The chain combines TRBV27 with TRBJ1-4, with 8 bases matching TRBD1. Germline V gives CDR1 MNHEY, CDR2 SMNVEV (reference sequence). The V gene end was trimmed by 5 bases and the J gene end by 8 bases; junction bases not matched to a gene: 10. The CDR3 consists of 15 residues. CDR3 protein: CASSPRTGLEEKLFF. In nucleotides, the CDR3 is TGTGCCAGCAGTCCGCGGACAGGGCTGGAGGAAAAACTGTTTTTT.

The CDR3 nucleotides read TGCAGCGTCGCGGGGGGGATTCACTATGGCTACACCTTC. It translates to CSVAGGIHYGYTF. The chain combines TRBV29-1 with TRBJ1-2; TRBD1 might be the D (5 bases). V was shortened by 6 bases and J by 3 bases, with 14 bases between the two germline ends. CDR1 SQVTM and CDR2 ANQGSEA come from the germline V gene. This CDR3 contains 13 residues.

This clone was recorded a few times. The chain joins TRBV6-5 to TRBJ1-2, with TRBD1 as a possible D gene (5 bases). Germline assignment: CDR1 MNHEY and CDR2 SVGAGI. V shed 6 bases and J shed 4 bases, with 15 bases lying between them. The CDR3 contains 14 residues. CDR3 DNA: TGTGCCAGCAGAGTGACAGCCTCAATCTATGGCTACACCTTC. The encoded protein is CASRVTASIYGYTF.

This chain uses TRBV30 with TRBJ2-6, with a weak D call TRBD2 (5 bases). The CDR3 covers 17 residues. Trimming took off 0 bases at V and 0 bases at J, with 12 bases between the two ends. Per germline, CDR1 GTSNPN and CDR2 SVGIG (reference sequence). CDR3 in amino acids: CAWSVVRGNSGANVLTF. CDR3 nucleotides: TGTGCCTGGAGTGTAGTACGGGGAAACTCTGGGGCCAACGTCCTGACTTTC.

V usage is TRBV19 and J usage is TRBJ2-7; a weak D match, TRBD1 (5 bases). This CDR3 has 13 residues. With 8 bases removed from V and 3 bases from J, the gap between germline ends came to 14 bases. The germline CDR1 and CDR2 sequences are LNHDA and SQIVND (reference sequence). The CDR3 loop reads CASAPGPGYEQYF. In DNA form, the CDR3 reads TGTGCCAGTGCTCCAGGGCCGGGCTACGAGCAGTACTTC.

This sequence joins TRBV5-1 and TRBJ2-7, with TRBD2 matching 10 bases. The CDR3 is 15 residues long. The germline CDR1 and CDR2 sequences are SGHRS and YFSETQ. V was pared by 5 bases and J by 4 bases, with 9 bases of the junction left unmatched. CDR3 sequence (DNA): TGCGCCAGCAGTCTTCTGAGCGGGGGGGATTACGAGCAGTACTTC. Translated, it gives CASSLLSGGDYEQYF.

This rearrangement joins TRBV5-1 to TRBJ1-4, with TRBD1 matching 8 bases. CDR1 is SGHRS and CDR2 is YFSETQ in the germline V gene. The ends lost 0 bases at V and 0 bases at J; junction bases unmatched: 16. The CDR3 runs to 21 residues. Here the CDR3 DNA reads TGCGCCAGCAGCTTGGGATTGGGAGGGACAGGCCCGTCTGCAACTAATGAAAAACTGTTTTTT. Encoded protein: CASSLGLGGTGPSATNEKLFF.

This clone was recorded a few times. The rearrangement uses TRBV28 and TRBJ1-2; 9 bases line up with TRBD1. Germline V gives CDR1 MDHEN, CDR2 SYDVKM. V gave up 5 bases and J gave up 2 bases; unmatched junction bases: 6. This CDR3 has 15 amino acids. This CDR3 is CASSPWTGANYGYTF. DNA for the CDR3: TGTGCCAGCAGTCCTTGGACAGGGGCAAACTATGGCTACACCTTC.

This chain links TRBV7-9 with TRBJ2-3, with a weak D call TRBD2 (5 bases). V shed 1 base and J shed 2 bases, with 7 bases lying between them. The CDR3 consists of 14 residues. Per the germline V gene, CDR1 is SEHNR and CDR2 is FQNEAQ (reference sequence). Here the CDR3 DNA reads TGTGCCAGCAGCTTAGTAGCGCCCACAGATACGCAGTATTTT. Its protein is CASSLVAPTDTQYF.

V usage is TRBV12-3 or TRBV12-4 and J usage is TRBJ2-7; TRBD1 might be the D (6 bases). V lost 4 bases and J lost 5, with 6 bases in between. The CDR3 runs to 11 residues. The CDR3 DNA sequence: TGTGCCAGCAGTTACAGGGACGAGCAGTACTTC. It codes for CASSYRDEQYF.

The J gene is TRBJ1-5, the V gene TRBV19; D unclear. This CDR3 is built from 14 residues. Germline-derived CDR1 and CDR2 are LNHDA and SQIVND (reference sequence). V shed 3 bases and J shed 7 bases, with 13 bases lying between them. CDR3: CASSIHSLPQPQHF. CDR3 DNA: TGTGCCAGTAGTATCCACAGTCTTCCCCAGCCCCAGCATTTT.

The CDR3 bases are TGTGCCAGCAGTTCCGTTACCGGGTTACAAGAGACCCAGTACTTC. Protein product: CASSSVTGLQETQYF. The V and J genes are TRBV7-9 and TRBJ2-5, with no clear D. Per the germline V gene, CDR1 is SEHNR and CDR2 is FQNEAQ (reference sequence). This CDR3 has 15 residues. Trimming stripped 6 bases from V and 2 bases from J, with 16 bases between. The variable domain in full, with the rest retrieved from reference TRBV7-9 and TRBJ2-5, is DTGVSQNPRHKITKRGQNVTFRCDPISEHNRLYWYRQTLGQGPEFLTYFQNEAQLEKSRLLSDRFSAERPKGSFSTLEIQRTEQGDSAMYLCASSSVTGLQETQYFGPGTRLLVL.

The chain recombines TRBV2 with TRBJ1-2; D not resolved. Germline assignment: CDR1 SNHLY and CDR2 FYNNEI. V lost 3 bases to trimming and J lost 4 bases, with 18 bases between them. This CDR3 comprises 16 residues. The DNA for the CDR3 is TGTGCCAGCAGTGACTTCGGGTCCGCAGCTCCCTATGGCTACACCTTC. Protein: CASSDFGSAAPYGYTF.

CDR3 protein: CASSSRGSTDTQYF. For the CDR3, the DNA is TGTGCCAGCAGCTCACGTGGCAGTACAGATACGCAGTATTTT. The chain links TRBV7-3 to TRBJ2-3; no firm D call. The V end was cut by 4 bases, the J end by 3 bases, with 11 bases between. CDR3 length: 14 residues. From germline, CDR1 is SGHTA and CDR2 FQGTGA.

V usage is TRBV5-1 and J usage is TRBJ1-2, with D maybe TRBD1 (6 bases). The CDR3 length is 14 residues. V lost 2 bases and J lost 4, with 12 bases in between. The V gene's germline CDR1 is SGHRS and CDR2 YFSETQ. This chain's CDR3 is CASSLGGGVYGYTF. CDR3 DNA: TGCGCCAGCAGCTTAGGAGGGGGGGTCTATGGCTACACCTTC.

The V call is TRBV30, the J call TRBJ2-7, with D perhaps matching TRBD1 (5 bases). Trimming took 1 base from V and 4 from J, leaving 11 bases between them. Germline V gene lookup returns CDR1 GTSNPN and CDR2 SVGIG (reference sequence). The CDR3 sequence is 13 residues long. The CDR3: CAWSEGLSYEQYF. The CDR3 DNA is TGTGCCTGGAGTGAGGGGCTATCATACGAGCAGTACTTC.

The rearrangement uses TRBV28 and TRBJ1-1, with D possibly matching TRBD1 (6 bases). Germline V gives CDR1 MDHEN, CDR2 SYDVKM. V was shortened by 10 bases and J by 1 base, with 13 bases between the two germline ends. This CDR3 comprises 13 residues. CDR3 in amino acids: CATMDRSNTEAFF. The CDR3 nucleotides read TGTGCCACAATGGACAGATCGAACACTGAAGCTTTCTTT.

The chain recombines TRBV5-1 with TRBJ2-3; D is unresolved. The V end was cut by 0 bases, the J end by 0 bases, with 11 bases between. Per the germline V gene, CDR1 is SGHRS and CDR2 is YFSETQ. This CDR3 spans 16 amino acids. The CDR3 DNA reads as TGCGCCAGCAGCTTGGTGGTTCTAACTAGCACAGATACGCAGTATTTT. Its protein is CASSLVVLTSTDTQYF.

CDR3 residues: CASSNVVGRGYGYTF. In DNA form, the CDR3 reads TGCGCCAGCAGCAACGTGGTAGGGAGAGGCTATGGCTACACCTTC. The chain combines TRBV4-1 with TRBJ1-2; D not resolved. This CDR3 is built from 15 residues. Germline CDR1 and CDR2: MGHRA and YSYEKL. V was pared by 5 bases and J by 4 bases, with 17 bases between.

This chain connects TRBV9 to TRBJ2-1; 11 bases align to TRBD2. Germline-derived CDR1 and CDR2 are SGDLS and YYNGEE. The V gene end was trimmed by 3 bases and the J gene end by 0 bases; junction bases not matched to a gene: 5. The CDR3 covers 17 residues. The CDR3 region has the DNA TGTGCCAGCAGCGCTCGTGGACTAGCGGGCTCCTACAATGAGCAGTTCTTC. As protein: CASSARGLAGSYNEQFF.